This T cell receptor (beta chain) was documented in a study of blood T cell repertoires in COVID-19. Study background: Sources were T cells, B-cell-depleted T cells, or PBMCs; the material itself was cDNA or gDNA.

Participants' own reports of clinical history determined their cohort assignment. Assay used: immunoSEQ multiplex PCR; TCRdb lists only in-frame clones, some missing. The table lists 450,000 to 500,000 clones, 70% to 90% of them singletons. From germline, CDR1 is SGHAT and CDR2 FQNNGV. This CDR3 comprises 16 residues. V lost 4 bases and J lost 7; bases outside the gene matches: 10. The TCR was taken from a woman aged 60 to 75 who had recovered from COVID-19. The chain couples TRBV11-2 to TRBJ1-4; TRBD1 agrees at 9 bases. The specimen sequenced was PBMCs or T cells enriched from blood (not recorded which). CDR3 nucleotide sequence: TGTGCCAGCAGCTCGCACCGACAGGGGGAGGGTGAAAAACTGTTTTTT. Translation: CASSSHRQGEGEKLFF.